This T cell receptor (beta chain) was captured in a study of blood T cell repertoires in COVID-19. Study background: The United States, Italy and Spain provided the acute and convalescent COVID-19 samples. In each case, the material was cDNA or gDNA derived from T cells, B-cell-depleted T cells, or PBMCs.

The V segment lost 4 bases and the J segment 1 base; nucleotides outside the gene matches: 5. Germline CDR1 reads LGHNA; CDR2 reads YNFKEQ. The length of the CDR3 is 17 residues. In the authors' methods: Estimation of nucleated cell counts was performed using reference gene primer amplification. Clones were sequenced by immunoSEQ multiplex PCR, and TCRdb holds only the in-frame ones, with some missing. V, J and clone size were drawn from that table, and D and trimming were deduced from the DNA. The sample lists approximately 130,000 clones, approximately 83% seen once, with about 17% in the top ten. The source is a woman aged 50 to 65 who had recovered from COVID-19. The J gene is TRBJ2-3, the V gene TRBV4-2, with 13 bases lining up with TRBD2. Sequenced: peripheral blood. The CDR3 spells CASSLGTSGAGTDTQYF. DNA for the CDR3: TGTGCCAGCAGCCTTGGGACTAGCGGGGCGGGCACAGATACGCAGTATTTT.